Sequencing of this T cell receptor (beta chain) was carried out in a study of OX40 agonist ivuxolimab in advanced cancers. Method: immunoSEQ multiplex PCR; TCRdb's copy keeps in-frame clones and lacks some. The sample consists of approximately 57,000 clones, 83% of them appearing once. Trimming at V came to 6 bases and at J to 7 bases, leaving 11 bases not matched to a gene. The CDR3 is 15 amino acids. The germline V gene encodes CDR1 SNHLY and CDR2 FYNNEI. The material sequenced was CD4+ or CD8+ T cells sorted from blood, taken in a trial of the OX40 agonist ivuxolimab. The chain is built from TRBV2 and TRBJ1-2, with TRBD1 matching over 10 bases. The source is an adult with an advanced solid tumor such as melanoma, head and neck, liver or kidney cancer. The CDR3 region is CASRLGQGWSGGYTF. The CDR3 nucleotides are TGTGCCAGCAGACTGGGACAGGGGTGGTCCGGTGGCTACACCTTC.